This T cell receptor (beta chain) was identified during a study of cytomegalovirus exposure and HLA in healthy donors (dated by TCRdb to 2015 to 2018). In the study overall: An earlier analysis of several hundred of the donors reported approximately 270 Gb of sequence data and 117 million unique TCR beta sequences from about 179 million T cells. In a later genetic analysis, genome-wide SNP genotypes for about three fifths of the 666 donors were used, and that subset was treated as a discovery cohort. To study patterns of TCR occurrence, a later analysis re-analyzed previously published TCR beta repertoires from 666 donors and added high-resolution HLA genotyping. The study aimed to test whether signatures of past pathogen exposure could be identified by cataloging public T cell receptors. Among the roughly 380 genotyped donors, approximately 77% belonged to the genetic ancestry cluster associated with self-reported Caucasian donors. HLA typing covered class I and class II loci at four-digit resolution. Every repertoire in the discovery cohort had been generated on one and the same sequencing platform. In the later analysis, no new phenotypic data were used to find candidate immune exposures; instead, reliance was placed on TCR beta sequences and their occurrence across donors. To decide whether each TCR beta V gene segment behaved as functional or pseudogenic, an earlier analysis of fewer than 750 of the donors relied on high-throughput TCR beta sequencing. The study combined high-throughput TCR immunosequencing, statistical association of individual TCRs with disease status, and machine learning to predict cytomegalovirus infection status. Typing coverage varied by locus: roughly 629-640 donors for A, B, C, DRB1 and DQB1; under 550 for DQA1; 600 to 610 for DPA1; approximately 490 for DPB1. In addition to the first cohort of 500 to 850 subjects, a separate validation cohort of 120 different subjects was used. Donor age, sex, ethnicity and CMV serostatus were collected together with the repertoire data. The study profiled the T cell repertoires of under 850 subjects by immunosequencing and related them to cytomegalovirus serostatus. Around 320 gigabases of sequencing data and approximately 93 million unique TCR sequences were included in an early release covering about 620 HLA-typed donors. A few DR-DQ haplotypes were treated as single units for association and clustering because of strong linkage in the cohort. Among around 400 genotyped donors of the cohort, an average of approximately 240,000 unique TCR beta nucleotide sequences was sequenced per donor, of which 15% to 20% were non-productive. Study-wide conclusions, independent of this receptor: A cluster of highly shared sequence variants was judged likely to be a technical artifact of the sequencing pipeline. At a false discovery rate of 0.05, a later analysis linked under 20,000 TCR beta sequences to specific HLA alleles. Sequencing depth was assumed to be roughly uniform across donors in the presence/absence analyses, though that assumption may not hold. In an earlier analysis of fewer than 750 of the donors, most TCR beta V segments were observed in productive rearrangements about 90% or about 30% of the time, broadly matching IMGT annotations. Some IMGT-functional V segments, including TRBV6-2 and TRBV6-3, could not be distinguished by the 87-base-pair reads and were therefore excluded. Several of the top co-occurrence clusters appeared to be linked to parvovirus B19, influenza, CMV and Epstein-Barr virus, according to a later analysis. A later analysis found that TCR association rates varied across HLA loci, with DRB1 alleles showing the most associated TCRs and HLA-C alleles the fewest. In vitro tests confirmed that a few of the cytomegalovirus-associated TCR beta chains recognize cytomegalovirus antigens. For the cohort, immune exposure information was limited to CMV serostatus. Most TCR sequences were seen in very few donors, while some public TCRs were found in many individuals. Because counts were too low, 15 to 20 rarely observed V segments, including chromosome 9 orphons, were excluded from the earlier analysis of 587 of the donors. A further reported finding was that TCR beta sequences accurately predicted the HLA-A and HLA-B alleles for most subjects in the first cohort. Strong co-occurrence of HLA alleles, especially DR and DQ, made assigning TCR associations to individual alleles difficult. A total of around 150 TCR beta chains were listed by the study as associated with cytomegalovirus. V-gene and J-gene trimming of TCR beta chains was associated with a missense DCLRE1C variant in a later genetic analysis, and the association was replicated in an independent cohort. A later analysis found that most CMV-associated TCR beta chains appeared HLA-restricted, with HLA associations seemingly driven largely by CMV exposure. Because HLA typing was unavailable for some donors at each locus, only the typed subset was used in association tests. In a later analysis, HLA-associated TCR beta chains showed more clonal expansion and lower generation probabilities than non-associated chains that were equally common. Cytomegalovirus status was reported to be diagnosed by the classifier with high specificity and sensitivity in both the original and validation cohorts. Correlated functional status among segregating V segments might reflect linkage disequilibrium, but an unknown experimental factor could not be ruled out. It was suggested by the authors that the approach could potentially be generalized to other disease states and immunological phenotypes. Only TCR beta chains were sequenced in this cohort, and the absence of alpha or paired-chain data limited detectable features. Compared with the approximately 710-donor mean, donors in an Asian-associated ancestry cluster had fewer N-insertions in productive TCRs, according to a later genetic analysis.

In regard to this clone: No antigen is known for it. No much larger clonotype is one base removed from it; base qualities were not supplied.

Sequences PRHDT (CDR1) and FYEKMQ (CDR2) are obtained from the germline V gene (reference sequence). Taken from cysteine to phenylalanine, the CDR3 has 13 residues. Here the CDR3 DNA is all that survives: 39 bases in frame from base 1. The junction shows trimming of 4 bases on V and 3 bases on J, plus 7 bases between the germline ends. In total, over 600 healthy bone marrow donors made up the cohort. Cohort members were all nominally healthy when sampled, although unrecorded immune exposures were likely present. The donor tested CMV seronegative and was one of the 352 seronegative cohort members. A peripheral blood sample was collected from each donor, and TCR beta sequencing was performed on peripheral blood mononuclear cells. The Qiagen DNeasy Blood Extraction Kit was used to extract genomic DNA from the blood cell samples. The library was built by means of the immunoSEQ multiplex PCR assay. The multiplex PCR relied on a mix of 60 forward primers for TCR Vbeta segments and 13 reverse primers for TCR Jbeta segments. The CDR3 region of rearranged TCR beta genes was amplified from genomic DNA by a multiplex PCR assay. On the Illumina HiSeq System, the amplified TCR beta libraries were sequenced as 87-base-pair reads. The paper's processing steps were these. A later analysis tallied some 79 million unique TCR beta chains across the 666 repertoires, and about 10 million of those chains were shared by two or more donors. To remove PCR and sequencing errors, raw reads were error-corrected and collapsed into unique sequences using a nearest-neighbor algorithm that merged closely related sequences. Alignment of CDR3 sequences to IMGT reference sequences was used to assign V, D and J gene segments. For a sequence to be retained, a match of at least six nucleotides to both a V gene segment and a J gene segment was required. A rearrangement counted as productive if the CDR3 had no stop codons and remained in frame with V and J, and every other rearrangement counted as non-productive. CDR3 was defined according to IMGT convention as the region running from the second conserved V-encoded cysteine to the conserved J-encoded phenylalanine. The earlier analysis of about 610 of the donors excluded any sequence lacking an unambiguous match to a single V gene segment. An earlier analysis of a few hundred of the donors called V segments functional above 56.7% productive rearrangements and segregating when the between-donor standard deviation exceeded 5%. A statistical classification framework was built for diagnosing cytomegalovirus status from the catalog of TCR beta chain sequences. V and J gene assignment, in a later analysis, came from comparing TCR nucleotide sequences with IMGT/GENE-DB human TR gene sequences. Using the TCRdist pipeline, a later analysis assigned CDR3 sequences along with most-parsimonious VDJ recombination scenarios. A later analysis defined each TCR beta chain by its CDR3 amino acid sequence plus V-gene family, and excluded reads lacking a unique V-gene family. A later analysis removed 592 highly shared, low-generation-probability nucleotide sequences to deal with suspected cross-contamination and a sequencing artifact. A later analysis calculated a clonal expansion index for each public chain from normalized within-repertoire ranks of inferred template counts. In a later analysis, generation probabilities were computed using a VDJ recombination model fitted to out-of-frame rearrangements, and the results were checked against IGoR. In a later analysis, hypergeometric tests were used to score TCR-TCR, TCR-HLA and TCR-CMV co-occurrence, with a repertoire-size bias correction applied to TCR pairs. False discovery rates were estimated in a later analysis by permuting HLA or CMV assignments 20 times. In a later analysis, co-occurring TCRs were grouped with DBSCAN, and TCRdist sequence similarity was added when clustering was performed within HLA-allele-positive subsets. Repertoires with fewer than 30,000 or more than 120,000 public chains, plus five repertoires with anomalous nucleotide sharing, were excluded from co-occurrence clustering. The clones in this table, taken by TCRdb from immuneACCESS, are in-frame only. Not every clone is retained; where verified, under half of the shortfall comes from an unresolved V gene, and the cause of the rest is unknown. V and J calls and clone size are given by that table; D and trimming were obtained from the DNA. Across this sample there are 95,000 to 100,000 clones, with approximately 89% seen only once. About 3.9% of the sample rests with the top ten.

This TCR came from a man younger than 40 in good health and CMV-seronegative. The sequencing input was PBMCs. The sequence joins TRBV13 to TRBJ1-3, with no confident D gene call. The sequenced DNA is TGTGCCAGCAGCTACGGAGATGGAAACACCATATATTTT. Its translation is CASSYGDGNTIYF.